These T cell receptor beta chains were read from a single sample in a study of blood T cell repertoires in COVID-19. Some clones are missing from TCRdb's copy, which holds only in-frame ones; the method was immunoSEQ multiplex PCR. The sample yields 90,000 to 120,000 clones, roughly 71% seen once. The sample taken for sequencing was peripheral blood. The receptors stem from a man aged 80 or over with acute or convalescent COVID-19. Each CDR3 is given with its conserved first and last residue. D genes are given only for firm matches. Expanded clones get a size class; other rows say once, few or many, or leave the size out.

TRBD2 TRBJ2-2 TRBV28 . CASSPGTRYTGELFF TGTGCCAGCAGCCCCGGGACTAGGTACACCGGGGAGCTGTTTTTT
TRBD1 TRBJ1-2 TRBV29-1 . CSVAGTGDEYGYTF TGCAGCGTGGCCGGGACAGGGGATGAGTATGGCTACACCTTC
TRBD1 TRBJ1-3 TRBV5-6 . CASSSRDRGRDGNTIYF TGTGCCAGCAGCTCGCGCGACAGGGGGCGCGATGGAAACACCATATATTTT
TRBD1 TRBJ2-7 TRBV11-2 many CASKTGTYEQYF TGTGCCAGCAAGACAGGGACCTACGAGCAGTACTTC
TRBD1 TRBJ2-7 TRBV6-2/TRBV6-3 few CASSSDRTYSYEQYF TGTGCCAGCAGTTCGGACAGGACCTACTCTTACGAGCAGTACTTC
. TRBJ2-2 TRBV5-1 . CASSLARTQTGELFF TGCGCCAGCAGCTTGGCGAGGACACAAACCGGGGAGCTGTTTTTT
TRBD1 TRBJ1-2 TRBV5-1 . CASSLVGQGNGYTF TGCGCCAGCAGCTTGGTTGGACAGGGCAACGGCTACACCTTC
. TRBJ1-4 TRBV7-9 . CASSLSGSGEKLFF TGTGCCAGCAGCTTATCAGGGTCGGGTGAAAAACTGTTTTTT
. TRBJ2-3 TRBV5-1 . CASSLVAGTDTQYF TGCGCCAGCAGCTTGGTCGCAGGCACAGATACGCAGTATTTT
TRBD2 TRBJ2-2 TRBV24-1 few CATGGGNTGELFF TGTGCCACCGGCGGGGGGAACACCGGGGAGCTGTTTTTT
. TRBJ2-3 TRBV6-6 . CASSYGHSSTDTQYF TGTGCCAGCAGTTACGGGCATTCTAGCACAGATACGCAGTATTTT
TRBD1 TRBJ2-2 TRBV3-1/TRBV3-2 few CASSLGTVPGELFF TGTGCCAGCAGCCTAGGGACAGTCCCCGGGGAGCTGTTTTTT
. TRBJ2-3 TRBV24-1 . CATSDFPGKSTDTQYF TGTGCCACCAGTGATTTTCCGGGGAAAAGCACAGATACGCAGTATTTT
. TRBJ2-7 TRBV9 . CASSVAGEVGEQYF TGTGCCAGCAGCGTAGCTGGGGAGGTCGGCGAGCAGTACTTC
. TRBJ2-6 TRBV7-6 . CASSHGRGGANVLTF TGTGCCAGCAGCCATGGACGGGGGGGGGCCAACGTCCTGACTTTC
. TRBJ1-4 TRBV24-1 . CATTMNGELFF TGTGCCACCACCATGAACGGGGAACTGTTTTTT
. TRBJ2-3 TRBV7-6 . CASEDSYTDTQYF TGTGCCAGCGAGGACTCTTACACAGATACGCAGTATTTT
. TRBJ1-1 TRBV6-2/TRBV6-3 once CASSYSPGVKNTEAFF TGTGCCAGCAGTTACTCGCCCGGGGTAAAGAACACTGAAGCTTTCTTT
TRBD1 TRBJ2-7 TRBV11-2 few CASSLDLGKIRDSTYEQYF TGTGCCAGCAGCTTAGATTTGGGGAAGATCCGGGACAGCACCTACGAGCAGTACTTC
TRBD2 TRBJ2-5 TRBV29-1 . CSASTSGGEETQYF TGCAGCGCCTCAACTAGCGGAGGAGAAGAGACCCAGTACTTC